These 10 T cell receptor beta chains came from one sample sequenced in a study of T cells in Graves' hyperthyroidism and ophthalmopathy. Authors of the study amplified TCR beta CDR3 regions from RNA transcripts. When the TCR CDR3 underwent first-round RT-PCR, the HTBI primer set was used. MiXCR, run by TCRdb on the multiplex PCR reads, gives a single entry per CDR3 protein. This table has 480,000 or so distinct CDR3 sequences, 46% appearing once. The sample consisted of peripheral blood or thyroid tissue (not recorded which). These TCRs come from an adult woman with Graves' disease, either hyperthyroidism or ophthalmopathy (not recorded which).

The chain uses TRBV7-9 and TRBJ2-4; 10 bases line up with TRBD2. The junction had 8 bases not matched to a gene; V was cut back by 5 bases and J by 7 bases. Germline V gene lookup returns CDR1 SEHNR and CDR2 FQNEAQ (reference sequence). The CDR3 totals 15 residues. CDR3 residues: CASSPSSGRFNIQYF. As DNA, the CDR3 is TGTGCCAGCAGCCCCTCTAGCGGGAGATTTAACATTCAGTACTTC.

The sample holds one count of this clonotype. J is TRBJ1-2 and V is TRBV2; 7 bases line up with TRBD1. The CDR3 has 13 amino acids. Germline lookup yields CDR1 SNHLY and CDR2 FYNNEI. Trimming cost V 5 bases and J 8 bases; bases outside gene matches: 8. CDR3 nucleotide sequence: TGTGCCAGCAGTTCTTCCGGGACAGCCGGCTACACCTTC. Translating gives CASSSSGTAGYTF.

Ten or more counts support this clonotype. J is TRBJ1-1 and V is TRBV7-8; D uncertain. The CDR3 is 17 amino acids. The germline V gene has CDR1 SGHVS and CDR2 FQNEAQ. V was cut by 2 bases and J by 1 base, with 17 bases left in between. The CDR3 DNA sequence: TGTGCCAGCAGCTTAATCGGCGCGTACCGAGGGAACACTGAAGCTTTCTTT. This gives the protein CASSLIGAYRGNTEAFF.

V and J are TRBV29-1 and TRBJ1-4; 8 nucleotides align to TRBD1. With 6 bases clipped from V and 6 bases from J, the junction kept 9 bases outside the gene matches. The germline CDR1 and CDR2 sequences are SQVTM and ANQGSEA. The CDR3 has 14 residues. CDR3 region: CSVANRGIDEKLFF. In DNA, the CDR3 is TGCAGCGTAGCTAACAGGGGGATCGATGAAAAACTGTTTTTT.

This clonotype was seen repeatedly, ten times or more. The gene calls are TRBV4-1 and TRBJ2-5, with D perhaps TRBD2 (7 bases). CDR1 MGHRA and CDR2 YSYEKL come from the germline V gene. Trimming shortened V by 1 base and J by 4 bases, and 19 bases separated the two germline ends. The CDR3 has 17 residues. CDR3 sequence: CASSQAGGGGSGETQYF. CDR3 bases: TGCGCCAGCAGCCAAGCTGGGGGGGGCGGGAGCGGAGAGACCCAGTACTTC.

The rearrangement links TRBV29-1 to TRBJ1-5; D call uncertain. CDR3 length: 12 residues. In germline, CDR1 is SQVTM, CDR2 ANQGSEA. V lost 8 bases, J lost 2 bases, and 10 bases lay in between. The CDR3 coding sequence is TGCAGCTTAGCCGCGGGCAATCAGCCCCAGCATTTT. Protein product: CSLAAGNQPQHF.

V usage is TRBV2 and J usage is TRBJ1-1; D remains ambiguous. Germline V lookup: CDR1 SNHLY, CDR2 FYNNEI. The CDR3 has 18 amino acids. Trimming removed 7 bases at V and 0 bases at J, with 24 bases between. In nucleotides, the CDR3 is TGTGCCAGCATCAAAGGTGGGGTCTGGGCGGCGATGAACACTGAAGCTTTCTTT. Protein product: CASIKGGVWAAMNTEAFF.

The sample holds many counts of this clonotype. The rearrangement links TRBV25-1 to TRBJ2-7; D remains unclear. The CDR3 spans 10 residues. Germline V CDR1 and CDR2: MGHDK, SYGVNS. Between the trimmed V and J ends, which lost 6 bases and 3 bases, there was a span of 3 bases. Here the CDR3 reads CASRGYEQYF. CDR3 DNA: TGTGCCAGCAGGGGCTACGAGCAGTACTTC.

At least ten counts were recorded for this clonotype. V and J are TRBV6-6 and TRBJ2-7; a possible D gene is TRBD1 (6 bases). This CDR3 is built from 12 residues. Trimming removed 5 bases at V and 5 bases at J, with 10 bases between. Germline V CDR1 and CDR2: MNHNY, SVGAGI (reference sequence). CDR3 in amino acids: CASSAGTNEQYF. In nucleotides, the CDR3 is TGTGCCAGCAGTGCCGGGACAAACGAGCAGTACTTC.

The rearrangement joins TRBV2 to TRBJ1-4, with 10 bases matching TRBD1. The CDR3 runs to 13 residues. Losses at the gene ends were 8 bases for V and 8 bases for J; bases not matched to a gene: 5. Germline-derived CDR1 and CDR2 are SNHLY and FYNNEI. The CDR3 DNA reads TGTGCCAGCGAGGGACAGGGGAGGGAAAAACTGTTTTTT. This encodes CASEGQGREKLFF.